This is a list of T cell receptor beta chains from one sample in a study of glioma-infiltrating T cells. MiXCR, applied by TCRdb to the multiplex PCR reads, yields one record per CDR3 protein. The repertoire includes about 140,000 distinct CDR3 sequences, roughly two fifths of them detected once, and about a fifth sits in the top ten. The sample comprised glioma tissue, nonneoplastic brain tissue, or PBMCs (not recorded which). All receptors come from a human donor with low-grade glioma or glioblastoma, undergoing nonglioma brain surgery, or in good health (not recorded which). Both conserved end residues are part of each CDR3.

j_call v_call cdr3_aa
TRBJ2-7 TRBV28 CASSPPGYRYEQYF
TRBJ1-1 TRBV2 CASSRQGHKNTEAFF
TRBJ2-5 TRBV20-1 CSARVLFGQETHYF
TRBJ2-3 TRBV15 CATSITAGGVTQYF
TRBJ2-1 TRBV24-1 CATSDPRTASSYNEQFF
TRBJ1-3 TRBV7-6 CASSLALEENTIYF
TRBJ1-5 TRBV4-1 CASSQDIGLSQPQHF
TRBJ2-5 TRBV6-1 CASSRAGGTQYF
TRBJ2-1 TRBV20-1 CSASDWAGGPIEQFF
TRBJ1-2 TRBV7-2 CASSLVGGSIEGYTF
TRBJ1-2 TRBV4-1 CASSASWGRAVNGYTF
TRBJ2-7 TRBV20-1 CSARPTGTTETGGQYF
TRBJ2-3 TRBV7-2 CASSIGTLVSDTQYF
TRBJ1-1 TRBV12-3/TRBV12-4 CASSPTGGIEAFF
TRBJ2-1 TRBV6-2/TRBV6-3 CASSYDGRGGGEQFF
TRBJ2-1 TRBV6-6 CASKTSGSNEQFF
TRBJ2-3 TRBV6-6 CASSYTTSGTSTDTQYF
TRBJ2-3 TRBV20-1 CSTGRGLTTDTQYF
TRBJ1-6 TRBV10-3 CAISPGGSSYNSPLHF
TRBJ2-5 TRBV20-1 CSARDPVIAGEVKFQETQYF
TRBJ2-3 TRBV7-2 CASSLVSRGGQDTQYF
TRBJ2-1 TRBV2 CASSLAGGTDEQFF
TRBJ2-1 TRBV4-2 CASSHEGLAGESYNEQFF
TRBJ2-5 TRBV20-1 CSASLGLGEETQYF
TRBJ1-5 TRBV24-1 CATSGTVSNQPQHF
TRBJ2-7 TRBV20-1 CSARPGTACEQYF
TRBJ2-1 TRBV7-9 CASSRSLSGRYNEQFF
TRBJ2-1 TRBV6-1 CASSWRASGAYNEQFF
TRBJ1-3 TRBV6-1 CASGATASSGNTIYF
TRBJ1-1 TRBV25-1 CASSARGTIMNTEAFF
TRBJ2-1 TRBV4-2 CASSQVQAKSYNEQFF
TRBJ2-3 TRBV7-2 CASSLSPQSTDTQYF
TRBJ2-7 TRBV6-1 CASQGLTYEQYF
TRBJ2-5 TRBV7-2 CASSFVSGSRETQYF
TRBJ2-7 TRBV20-1 CSARDGLAGAGYEQYF
TRBJ1-1 TRBV7-2 CASRLVGGRTEAFF
TRBJ2-1 TRBV11-2 CASSSGFRRGAYNEQFF
TRBJ2-2 TRBV12-3/TRBV12-4 CASSTSGNTGELFF
TRBJ1-3 TRBV10-3 CAIRGTSGNTIYF
TRBJ2-3 TRBV5-6 CASSQLAGARTDTQYF
TRBJ1-1 TRBV20-1 CSATLGMNTEAFF
TRBJ2-5 TRBV19 CASSDPGHETQYF
TRBJ2-6 TRBV6-1 CAIRGDGASGANVLTF
TRBJ1-5 TRBV27 CASSLPGEPQHF
TRBJ1-5 TRBV28 CASRKPIGDNQPQHF
TRBJ1-1 TRBV28 CASSLSGGGWTGAFF
TRBJ2-2 TRBV6-1 CASSLGGSRELFF
TRBJ2-7 TRBV6-1 CASNRQGFGEQYF
TRBJ2-5 TRBV2 CASGDDLIQETQYF
TRBJ1-2 TRBV7-2 CASSSSAGPHGYTF
TRBJ2-3 TRBV27 CASSLSKATDTQYF
TRBJ2-2 TRBV27 CATRQGANTGELFF
TRBJ2-5 TRBV18 CASSPGQDKETQYF